The entry below gives a single TCR beta chain sequence along with its context. This sample includes further DNA sequences coding for the same CDR3. The CDR3 extends over 13 amino acids. V was shortened by 6 bases and J by 2 bases, with 10 bases between the two germline ends. Germline CDR1 is LNHDA and CDR2 is SQIVND (reference sequence). The data stem from a study of shared clonotypes between healthy human individuals. Data came from immunoSEQ multiplex PCR; TCRdb stores just in-frame clones and leaves some out. The sample shows 2.5 million or so clones, 90% to 95% of them seen only once. Sequenced: naive CD4+ T cells sorted from blood. Subset: CD45RA+ positively selected. The rearrangement uses TRBV19 and TRBJ2-5; D might be TRBD2 (6 bases). This TCR was recovered from a man aged 18 to 29 in good health. CDR3 region: CASRRGGQETQYF. For the CDR3, the DNA is TGTGCCAGTAGGCGGGGCGGTCAAGAGACCCAGTACTTC.